Each of the 20 T cell receptor beta chains below was sequenced from the same sample in a study of CD8 T cells in ankylosing spondylitis. Overall study findings and caveats: Made up of eight highly homologous variants, a TCR beta motif appeared characteristic of ankylosing spondylitis blood.

TCRdb re-derived calls from the 5' RACE reads in MiXCR, one entry per CDR3 protein. The sample lists 800,000 to 900,000 distinct CDR3 sequences, approximately 12% occurring once. Antigens of these TCRs are unknown. The sequenced material came from blood, either unsorted or a sorted T cell fraction (not recorded which). These receptors all stem from a male donor with ankylosing spondylitis.

This clonotype has a handful of counts. This chain uses TRBV6-1 with TRBJ1-6, with 7 bases identical to TRBD1. Per germline, CDR1 MNHNS and CDR2 SASEGT. With 6 bases clipped from V and 4 bases from J, the junction kept 12 bases outside the gene matches. CDR3 length: 17 residues. CDR3 sequence: CASRRIRGSYYNSPLHF. The CDR3 DNA reads as TGTGCCAGCAGGAGGATCAGGGGGTCGTATTATAATTCACCCCTCCACTTT.

There are a few counts of this clonotype. The chain links TRBV20-1 to TRBJ1-5; D is undetermined. Germline CDR1 and CDR2: DFQATT and SNEGSKA (reference sequence). V was cut by 6 bases and J by 2 bases, with 11 bases left in between. The CDR3 covers 13 residues. The CDR3 nucleotides read TGCAGTGCCGGACTGTATGGCAATCAGCCCCAGCATTTT. Its protein product is CSAGLYGNQPQHF.

To note about this clonotype: A much larger clone lies a single base off, so this may be a read error. The chain couples TRBV5-1 to TRBJ2-1; TRBD2 matches at 9 bases. The CDR3 sequence is 17 residues long. Germline lookup yields CDR1 SGHRS and CDR2 YFSETQ. J lost 2 bases, V lost 2 bases, and 8 bases had no gene match. The CDR3 reads CASSFRGLAGPYNEQFF. CDR3 nucleotides: TGCGCCAGCAGCTTTAGGGGACTAGCCGGGCCCTACAATGAGCAGTTCTTC.

This clonotype was recorded at least ten times. The genes are TRBV29-1 and TRBJ2-1; TRBD2 matches 12 bases. CDR1 SQVTM and CDR2 ANQGSEA come from the germline V gene. CDR3 length: 19 residues. V lost 4 bases and J lost 7; bases outside the gene matches: 20. The CDR3 loop is CSVGRYLAGGPNVGNEQFF. The DNA for the CDR3 is TGCAGCGTTGGCCGATACCTAGCGGGAGGGCCCAACGTTGGTAATGAGCAGTTCTTC.

This chain connects TRBV5-1 to TRBJ2-3; D is perhaps TRBD2 (6 bases). The length of the CDR3 is 15 residues. Trimming stripped 4 bases from V and 2 bases from J, with 14 bases between. Germline values: CDR1 SGHRS, CDR2 YFSETQ. CDR3 DNA: TGCGCCAGCAGCACCCCCGGGGGTCCCACAGATACGCAGTATTTT. Amino acids: CASSTPGGPTDTQYF. Using reference TRBV5-1 and TRBJ2-3 for the parts outside the CDR3, the full variable domain is KAGVTQTPRYLIKTRGQQVTLSCSPISGHRSVSWYQQTPGQGLQFLFEYFSETQRNKGNFPGRFSGRQFSNSRSEMNVSTLELGDSALYLCASSTPGGPTDTQYFGPGTRLTVL.

This clonotype showed up just a few times. The chain employs TRBV20-1 and TRBJ1-5; no firm D call. Germline V gene lookup returns CDR1 DFQATT and CDR2 SNEGSKA (reference sequence). The CDR3 has 14 amino acids. Trimming removed 1 base at V and 0 bases at J, with 7 bases between. The CDR3 here is CSARATYSNQPQHF. DNA for the CDR3: TGCAGTGCTAGAGCCACCTATAGCAATCAGCCCCAGCATTTT.

This clonotype was seen a few times. The V and J genes are TRBV20-1 and TRBJ2-5, with D perhaps being TRBD1 or TRBD2 (5 bases each). Germline V gene lookup returns CDR1 DFQATT and CDR2 SNEGSKA (reference sequence). This CDR3 has 16 residues. Trimming removed 3 bases at V and 6 bases at J, with 23 bases between. The CDR3: CSARVTFGGSMKTQYF. As DNA, the CDR3 is TGCAGTGCTAGGGTGACTTTTGGGGGTAGTATGAAGACCCAGTACTTC.

This clonotype was counted only a few times. The chain combines TRBV5-6 with TRBJ2-3, with D possibly being TRBD1 (6 bases). CDR3 length equals 14 residues. Germline CDR1 SGHDT, CDR2 YYEEEE. Trimming removed 4 bases from V and 3 bases from J, with 12 bases in between. Here the CDR3 reads CASSQTQGTDTQYF. The CDR3 DNA sequence: TGTGCCAGCAGCCAAACGCAGGGGACAGATACGCAGTATTTT. Full variable domain (remainder filled in from reference TRBV5-6 and TRBJ2-3): DAGVTQSPTHLIKTRGQQVTLRCSPKSGHDTVSWYQQALGQGPQFIFQYYEEEERQRGNFPDRFSGHQFPNYSSELNVNALLLGDSALYLCASSQTQGTDTQYFGPGTRLTVL.

The chain is built from TRBV27 and TRBJ2-5; D unresolved. Looked up from germline, CDR1 is MNHEY and CDR2 is SMNVEV (reference sequence). This CDR3 has 13 residues. V was clipped by 4 bases and J by 7 bases, with 13 bases between them. As DNA, the CDR3 is TGTGCCAGCAGTTCTGCCATGTGGGGGACCCAGTACTTC. It codes for CASSSAMWGTQYF.

J is TRBJ2-3 and V is TRBV2, with D perhaps being TRBD1 or TRBD2 (7 bases each). The V gene lost 6 bases and the J gene lost 1 base, with 14 bases spanning the gap. The CDR3 length is 15 residues. Germline-derived CDR1 and CDR2 are SNHLY and FYNNEI. The CDR3 region is CASRSRGGGTDTQYF. CDR3 sequence (DNA): TGTGCCAGCAGGAGCAGGGGGGGCGGCACAGATACGCAGTATTTT.

This clonotype was recorded many times. This chain links TRBV20-1 with TRBJ1-1, with D possibly being TRBD1 (5 bases). The CDR3 loop spans 13 amino acids. The germline V gene has CDR1 DFQATT and CDR2 SNEGSKA (reference sequence). Trimming stripped 5 bases from V and 4 bases from J, with 14 bases between. As DNA, the CDR3 is TGCAGTGCTCTCGGAGGGGCTTCCACTGAAGCTTTCTTT. It is translated as CSALGGASTEAFF.

The J gene is TRBJ2-5, the V gene TRBV5-1; no reliable D call. This CDR3 is built from 12 residues. Germline loops: CDR1 SGHRS, CDR2 YFSETQ. Trimming shortened V by 7 bases and J by 1 base, and 8 bases separated the two germline ends. CDR3 nucleotides: TGCGCCAGCGCGGTCAGCCAAGAGACCCAGTACTTC. Protein sequence: CASAVSQETQYF.

The chain uses TRBV4-3 and TRBJ2-3; the match to TRBD2 covers 7 bases. Unmatched junction bases numbered 8, after V lost 0 bases and J lost 5 bases. Germline CDR1 reads LGHNA; CDR2 reads YSLEER. The CDR3 runs 16 residues. The CDR3 loop is CASSQEEGGSGDTQYF. CDR3 nucleotides: TGCGCCAGCAGCCAAGAGGAGGGCGGGAGTGGAGATACGCAGTATTTT.

This clonotype was counted a few times. The rearrangement uses TRBV6-1 and TRBJ2-2; tentatively, D is TRBD2 (7 bases). This CDR3 comprises 15 residues. Trimming removed 6 bases from V and 6 bases from J, with 17 bases in between. Germline loops: CDR1 MNHNS, CDR2 SASEGT. The CDR3 DNA reads as TGTGCCAGCAGGGGCCGCCGGGGGGCGGCCGGGGAGCTGTTTTTT. This translates into CASRGRRGAAGELFF.

This clonotype was seen many times. The V gene is TRBV5-1, the J gene TRBJ2-6; 7 bases fit TRBD1. The V gene's germline CDR1 is SGHRS and CDR2 YFSETQ. The V segment lost 4 bases and the J segment 2 bases; nucleotides outside the gene matches: 3. The CDR3 contains 15 residues. The CDR3 sequence is CASSPDRAGANVLTF. CDR3 nucleotide sequence: TGCGCCAGCAGCCCCGACAGGGCTGGGGCCAACGTCCTGACTTTC.

This clonotype has at least ten counts. The chain couples TRBV6-2 or TRBV6-3 to TRBJ2-1, with TRBD1 matching 9 bases. In germline, CDR1 is MNHEY, CDR2 SVGEGT. The CDR3 extends over 15 amino acids. Germline trimming cut 5 bases from V and 2 bases from J; bases unmatched to any gene: 4. The CDR3 nucleotides read TGTGCCAGCAGTCGAAGACAGGGGGCCTACAATGAGCAGTTCTTC. Its translation: CASSRRQGAYNEQFF.

This clonotype was counted only a few times. The chain is built from TRBV7-2 and TRBJ1-1, with no clear D. The ends were cut back, 5 bases at V and 6 bases at J, with 13 bases in the middle. CDR3 length: 13 amino acids. Per germline, CDR1 SGHTA and CDR2 FQGNSA. CDR3 in amino acids: CASSPGPGSEAFF. In DNA form, the CDR3 reads TGTGCCAGCAGCCCCGGGCCTGGTTCTGAAGCTTTCTTT.

This sequence joins TRBV5-5 and TRBJ2-3; no definite D call. Germline CDR1 SGHKS, CDR2 YYEKEE (reference sequence). The ends were cut back, 3 bases at V and 0 bases at J, with 8 bases in the middle. CDR3 length: 14 amino acids. The CDR3: CASSSVLSTDTQYF. CDR3 in DNA: TGTGCCAGCAGCTCGGTCTTGAGCACAGATACGCAGTATTTT.

This clonotype has more than one count but fewer than ten. The chain uses TRBV20-1 and TRBJ2-1; 14 bases are a match to TRBD2. The CDR3 has 14 amino acids. CDR1 is DFQATT and CDR2 is SNEGSKA in the germline V gene (reference sequence). V gave up 1 base and J gave up 9 bases; unmatched junction bases: 2. The CDR3 region has the DNA TGCAGTGCTAGAGGACTAGCGGGGGGGATTGAGCAGTTCTTC. Amino acid sequence: CSARGLAGGIEQFF.

The CDR3, as DNA: TGTGCCAGCAGCTTGGTCCCCCTTGCCGGCTACACCTTC. This gives the protein CASSLVPLAGYTF. The chain recombines TRBV7-3 with TRBJ1-2; no definite D call. Germline V CDR1 and CDR2: SGHTA, FQGTGA. The CDR3 spans 13 residues. V was clipped by 3 bases and J by 8 bases, with 13 bases between them.